What follows are 15 T cell receptor beta chains derived from one specimen sequenced in a study of OX40 agonist ivuxolimab in advanced cancers. Repertoires were generated with immunoSEQ multiplex PCR, while TCRdb's copy carries only in-frame clones and drops some. This repertoire shows under 20,000 clones, more than 75% found once; its top ten account for under 35%. The specimen comprised CD4+ or CD8+ T cells sorted from blood, sampled in a trial of the OX40 agonist ivuxolimab. These receptors came from an adult with an advanced solid tumor such as melanoma, head and neck, liver or kidney cancer.

This clone was found once. The chain links TRBV5-6 to TRBJ1-1; 9 bases line up with TRBD1. The germline gives CDR1 SGHDT, CDR2 YYEEEE. The V and J ends lost 4 bases and 6 bases, in that order; junction bases with no gene match: 7. This CDR3 contains 14 residues. The chain's CDR3 is CASSIGQGRAEAFF. As DNA, the CDR3 is TGTGCCAGCAGCATAGGACAGGGGAGAGCTGAAGCTTTCTTT.

The V and J genes are TRBV27 and TRBJ2-5; 12 bases map to TRBD2. There are 16 residues in the CDR3. The V gene's germline CDR1 is MNHEY and CDR2 SMNVEV (reference sequence). Trimming took 2 bases from V and 5 from J; bases not matched to a gene: 6. CDR3 DNA sequence: TGTGCCAGCAGTTTAATACTAGCGGGAGGAGGGGAGACCCAGTACTTC. This codes for CASSLILAGGGETQYF.

V and J are TRBV4-1 and TRBJ1-4, with 8 bases aligning to TRBD1. The CDR3 spans 12 residues. Germline values: CDR1 MGHRA, CDR2 YSYEKL. Unmatched junction bases numbered 2, after V lost 1 base and J lost 13 bases. The CDR3 sequence: CASSQADRGLFF. In DNA form, the CDR3 reads TGCGCCAGCAGCCAAGCTGACAGGGGACTGTTTTTT.

This clone was recorded once. This chain links TRBV27 with TRBJ2-2; D may correspond to TRBD1 or TRBD2 (6 bases each). The V end lost 2 bases, the J end lost 4 bases, and 17 bases lay between the germline ends. The germline V gene has CDR1 MNHEY and CDR2 SMNVEV (reference sequence). The CDR3 contains 17 residues. CDR3 bases: TGTGCCAGCAGTTTAATGCAGGGGAGGTACGGCACCGGGGAGCTGTTTTTT. It yields the protein CASSLMQGRYGTGELFF.

This clone was seen more than once but under ten times. The chain recombines TRBV19 with TRBJ1-5; D uncertain. V was trimmed by 8 bases and J by 0 bases, leaving 5 bases between them. CDR3 length: 12 amino acids. The germline V gene encodes CDR1 LNHDA and CDR2 SQIVND (reference sequence). CDR3 loop: CASGGSNQPQHF. CDR3 DNA: TGTGCCAGTGGTGGTAGCAATCAGCCCCAGCATTTT. The full variable domain, its missing parts supplied by reference TRBV19 and TRBJ1-5, is DGGITQSPKYLFRKEGQNVTLSCEQNLNHDAMYWYRQDPGQGLRLIYYSQIVNDFQKGDIAEGYSVSREKKESFPLTVTSAQKNPTAFYLCASGGSNQPQHFGDGTRLSIL.

J is TRBJ2-7 and V is TRBV27; D not resolved. Germline-derived CDR1 and CDR2 are MNHEY and SMNVEV (reference sequence). The length of the CDR3 is 13 residues. Trimming shortened V by 2 bases and J by 1 base, and 6 bases separated the two germline ends. The DNA for the CDR3 is TGTGCCAGCAGTTTAGCACAGTCCTACGAGCAGTACTTC. It specifies CASSLAQSYEQYF.

The chain has TRBV23-1 and TRBJ1-1; D is unclear. TRBV23-1 has ORF status, its function being uncertain. Trimming cost V 1 base and J 5 bases, with 14 bases left between them. The CDR3 runs 15 residues. The CDR3 here is CASSQYDGRSTEAFF. The CDR3 coding sequence is TGCGCCAGCAGTCAATACGACGGGCGAAGTACTGAAGCTTTCTTT.

The chain links TRBV28 to TRBJ1-4; D may be TRBD1 (6 bases). The CDR3 extends over 14 amino acids. Germline loops: CDR1 MDHEN, CDR2 SYDVKM. V was pared by 6 bases and J by 5 bases, with 13 bases between. The CDR3 DNA is TGTGCCAGCAGGCAGGGGCCCCCAAATGAAAAACTGTTTTTT. It is translated as CASRQGPPNEKLFF.

The V gene is TRBV2, the J gene TRBJ1-4; TRBD1 is a possible D gene (5 bases). The length of the CDR3 is 14 residues. Germline values: CDR1 SNHLY, CDR2 FYNNEI. V lost 1 base and J lost 7, with 10 bases in between. The CDR3, as DNA: TGTGCCAGCAGTGAAGACAGGTATCCTGAAAAACTGTTTTTT. This encodes CASSEDRYPEKLFF.

The chain recombines TRBV5-1 with TRBJ2-1; tentative D call: TRBD1 (5 bases). This CDR3 region has 16 residues. Trimming removed 0 bases at V and 2 bases at J, with 12 bases between. Germline V lookup: CDR1 SGHRS, CDR2 YFSETQ. The CDR3 coding sequence is TGCGCCAGCAGCTTGGCTAGAACAGGACCCTACAATGAGCAGTTCTTC. Its translation: CASSLARTGPYNEQFF.

The chain links TRBV6-5 to TRBJ1-1; the D is unclear. The CDR3 contains 13 residues. V lost 0 bases to trimming and J lost 0 bases, with 2 bases between them. Germline CDR1 MNHEY, CDR2 SVGAGI. CDR3 sequence (DNA): TGTGCCAGCAGTTACTCGATGAACACTGAAGCTTTCTTT. Translation gives CASSYSMNTEAFF.

The J gene is TRBJ1-1, the V gene TRBV6-5, with a tentative D call TRBD1 (5 bases). Deletions cut 7 bases from V and 0 bases from J, with 15 bases between. Germline CDR1 and CDR2: MNHEY and SVGAGI. CDR3 length: 15 amino acids. This CDR3 reads CASIPWGEMNTEAFF. CDR3 coding DNA: TGTGCCAGCATCCCTTGGGGGGAAATGAACACTGAAGCTTTCTTT.

The sample holds a few counts of this clone. The chain combines TRBV25-1 with TRBJ1-1, with D possibly matching TRBD1 (5 bases). Germline V gene data show CDR1 as MGHDK and CDR2 as SYGVNS. V dropped 2 bases and J dropped 4 bases, with 11 bases sitting between them. The CDR3 sequence is 14 residues long. The CDR3: CASSEGGGSTEAFF. The DNA for the CDR3 is TGTGCCAGCAGTGAAGGGGGGGGAAGCACTGAAGCTTTCTTT.

The rearrangement links TRBV7-9 to TRBJ1-2, with D possibly matching TRBD1 (5 bases). The CDR3 covers 11 residues. Germline lookup yields CDR1 SEHNR and CDR2 FQNEAQ (reference sequence). The CDR3 sequence is CPGLANDGYTF. CDR3 DNA: TGTCCAGGGTTGGCAAATGATGGCTACACCTTC.

V is TRBV19 and J is TRBJ1-1, with 8 bases identical to TRBD1. Germline V CDR1 and CDR2: LNHDA, SQIVND (reference sequence). V trimming: 6 bases; J trimming: 3 bases; junction bases outside the gene matches: 15. The CDR3 is 17 amino acids. This CDR3 is CASSALTWDRLDTEAFF. The DNA for the CDR3 is TGTGCCAGTAGCGCACTTACTTGGGACAGGCTGGACACTGAAGCTTTCTTT.